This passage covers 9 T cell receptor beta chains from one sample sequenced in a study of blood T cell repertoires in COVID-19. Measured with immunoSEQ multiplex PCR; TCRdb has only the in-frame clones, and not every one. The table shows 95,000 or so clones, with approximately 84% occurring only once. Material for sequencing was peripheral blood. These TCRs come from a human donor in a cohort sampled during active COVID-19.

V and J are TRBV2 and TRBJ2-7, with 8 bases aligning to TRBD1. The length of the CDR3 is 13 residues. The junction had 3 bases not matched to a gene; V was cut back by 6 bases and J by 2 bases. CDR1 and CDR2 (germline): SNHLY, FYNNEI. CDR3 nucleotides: TGTGCCAGCAGAACAGGGGGTGCCTACGAGCAGTACTTC. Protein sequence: CASRTGGAYEQYF. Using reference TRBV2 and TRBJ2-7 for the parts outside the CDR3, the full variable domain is EPEVTQTPSHQVTQMGQEVILRCVPISNHLYFYWYRQILGQKVEFLVSFYNNEISEKSEIFDDQFSVERPDGSNFTLKIRSTKLEDSAMYFCASRTGGAYEQYFGPGTRLTVT.

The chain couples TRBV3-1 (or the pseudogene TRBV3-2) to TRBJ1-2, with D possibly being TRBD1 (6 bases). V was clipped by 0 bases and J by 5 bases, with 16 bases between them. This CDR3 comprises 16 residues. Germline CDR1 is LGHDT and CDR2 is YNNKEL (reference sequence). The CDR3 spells CASSQEPYRTVYGYTF. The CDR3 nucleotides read TGTGCCAGCAGCCAAGAGCCCTATAGGACAGTATATGGCTACACCTTC.

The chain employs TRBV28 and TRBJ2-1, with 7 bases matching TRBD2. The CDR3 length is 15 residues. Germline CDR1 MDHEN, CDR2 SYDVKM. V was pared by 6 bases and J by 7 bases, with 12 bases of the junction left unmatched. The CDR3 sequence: CASSPPTGGRNEQFF. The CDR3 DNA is TGTGCCAGCAGCCCCCCCACGGGGGGAAGGAATGAGCAGTTCTTC.

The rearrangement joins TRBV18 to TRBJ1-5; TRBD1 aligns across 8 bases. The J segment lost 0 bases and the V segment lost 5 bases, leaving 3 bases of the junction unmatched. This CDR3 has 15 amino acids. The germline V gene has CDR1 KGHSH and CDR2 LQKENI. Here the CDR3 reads CASSYGTGSNQPQHF. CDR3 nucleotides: TGTGCCAGCTCATACGGGACAGGTAGCAATCAGCCCCAGCATTTT.

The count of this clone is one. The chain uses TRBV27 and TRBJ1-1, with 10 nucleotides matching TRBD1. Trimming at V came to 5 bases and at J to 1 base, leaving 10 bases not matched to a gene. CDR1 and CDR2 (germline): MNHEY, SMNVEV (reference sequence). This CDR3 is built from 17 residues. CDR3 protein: CASSRGDRGKGNTEAFF. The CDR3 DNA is TGTGCCAGCAGTCGGGGGGACAGGGGTAAGGGGAACACTGAAGCTTTCTTT.

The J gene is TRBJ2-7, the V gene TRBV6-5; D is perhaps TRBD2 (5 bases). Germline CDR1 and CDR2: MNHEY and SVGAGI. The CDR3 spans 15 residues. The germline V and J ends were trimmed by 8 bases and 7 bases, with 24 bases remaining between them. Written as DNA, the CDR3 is TGTGCCAGCGAAGAACTGGGTCGGGATTTTAGGGAGCAGTACTTC. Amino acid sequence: CASEELGRDFREQYF.

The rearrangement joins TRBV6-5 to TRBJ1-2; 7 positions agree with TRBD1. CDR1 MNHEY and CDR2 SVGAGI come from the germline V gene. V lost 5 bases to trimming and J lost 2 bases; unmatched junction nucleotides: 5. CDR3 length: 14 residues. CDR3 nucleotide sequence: TGTGCCAGCAGTCAACGGGACAGCAACTATGGCTACACCTTC. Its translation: CASSQRDSNYGYTF.

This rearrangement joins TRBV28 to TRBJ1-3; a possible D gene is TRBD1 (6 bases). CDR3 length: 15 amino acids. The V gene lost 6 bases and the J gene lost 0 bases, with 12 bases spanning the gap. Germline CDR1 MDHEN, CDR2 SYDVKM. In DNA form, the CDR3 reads TGTGCCAGCAGGGGGACACCTATCTCTGGAAACACCATATATTTT. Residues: CASRGTPISGNTIYF.

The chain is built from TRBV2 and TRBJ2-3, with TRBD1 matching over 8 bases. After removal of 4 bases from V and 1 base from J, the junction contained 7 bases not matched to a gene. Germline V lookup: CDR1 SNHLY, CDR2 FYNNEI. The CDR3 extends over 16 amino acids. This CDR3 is CASSGDRGMGTDTQYF. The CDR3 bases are TGTGCCAGCAGTGGAGACAGGGGAATGGGCACAGATACGCAGTATTTT. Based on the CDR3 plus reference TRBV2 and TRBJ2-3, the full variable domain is EPEVTQTPSHQVTQMGQEVILRCVPISNHLYFYWYRQILGQKVEFLVSFYNNEISEKSEIFDDQFSVERPDGSNFTLKIRSTKLEDSAMYFCASSGDRGMGTDTQYFGPGTRLTVL.